This is a list of T cell receptor beta chains from one sample in a study of blood T cells in healthy people across ages. TCRdb reprocessed the 5' RACE reads with MiXCR, giving one entry per CDR3 protein. The repertoire holds around 870,000 distinct CDR3 sequences, with 25% to 30% as singletons. Sequencing input: blood. The source of these receptors is an elderly woman in good health. Both conserved end residues are part of each CDR3. The D gene is left open where the match is weak. Where a row states a size, it is once, few, many or the class of an expanded clone; other rows omit it.

cdr3_nt cdr3_aa v_call d_call clone_size j_call
TGCAGTTCGGACAGGGGGCTTTCTAATGAAAAACTGTTTTTT CSSDRGLSNEKLFF TRBV20-1 TRBD1 many TRBJ1-4
TGTGCCAGCAGTTCCCTCGGGGGCGAGAGTGGCTACACCTTC CASSSLGGESGYTF TRBV6-6 NA few TRBJ1-2
TGTGCCAGCAGCTTACAGCACCCGGGGGCCAAACATAAAAACATTCAGTACTTC CASSLQHPGAKHKNIQYF TRBV7-2 NA many TRBJ2-4
TGTGCCAGCAGTTACTACGGTTCCTCCTATAATTCACCCCTCCACTTT CASSYYGSSYNSPLHF TRBV6-6 NA NA TRBJ1-6
TGTGCCAGCAGCTCATCAGCGGCGTTCGGTGCGCAGTATTTT CASSSSAAFGAQYF TRBV7-2 NA once TRBJ2-3
TGTGCCAGCAGTTACTCGACTAGGGGTTATCCGGCTTTAGGCACAGATACGCAGTATTTT CASSYSTRGYPALGTDTQYF TRBV6-2/TRBV6-3 NA many TRBJ2-3
TGCAGTGCTAGAAGAGACGGGACAGGGACCTATAATTCACCCCTCCACTTT CSARRDGTGTYNSPLHF TRBV20-1 TRBD1 NA TRBJ1-6
TGCGCCAGCAGCCAAGCCCCAGGGGAGAGGGAGACCCAGTACTTC CASSQAPGERETQYF TRBV4-3 NA many TRBJ2-5
TGTGCCAGCAGTTCAAAAGGGACTAGCGGGGTAGAGACCCAGTACTTC CASSSKGTSGVETQYF TRBV6-5 TRBD2 many TRBJ2-5
TGCAGTGCTAGAGACCCAAGCGGGAGTCAAGAGACCCAGTACTTC CSARDPSGSQETQYF TRBV20-1 TRBD2 NA TRBJ2-5
TGTGCCAGCAGCTTAGCTGGGACTAGTCCCTACAATGAGCAGTTCTTC CASSLAGTSPYNEQFF TRBV11-2 TRBD2 many TRBJ2-1
TGTGCCAGCAGTCGACCGGGGGGCCTTTACAATGAGCAGTTCTTC CASSRPGGLYNEQFF TRBV6-2/TRBV6-3 NA many TRBJ2-1
TGCAGTGCTAGAAGGCTAGCGGGCACACTCCAAGAGACCCAGTACTTC CSARRLAGTLQETQYF TRBV20-1 TRBD2 few TRBJ2-5
TGTGCCAGCAGCCCCCGACTAGCGGGGCTCTCCTACAATGAGCAGTTCTTC CASSPRLAGLSYNEQFF TRBV7-9 TRBD2 many TRBJ2-1
TGTGCCAGTAGTATCGGAGGGACCCGGTACTTC CASSIGGTRYF TRBV19 NA few TRBJ2-4
TGTGCCAGCAGCTTAGATTGGCAGTCGGTCTTCTTC CASSLDWQSVFF TRBV7-2 NA once TRBJ2-7
TGCAGCGGTACAGGGTTGGATACGCAGTATTTT CSGTGLDTQYF TRBV29-1 NA many TRBJ2-3
TGTGCCAGCAGTCCCGAGGGAAGGAGAGGGATCTACGAGCAGTACTTC CASSPEGRRGIYEQYF TRBV12-3/TRBV12-4 NA NA TRBJ2-7
TGTGCCAGCAGCATAGTGCTCCAAGAGACCCAGTACTTC CASSIVLQETQYF TRBV6-6 NA many TRBJ2-5
TGCGCCAGCAGCCAAGGTGGACTCCGAAAAGAGACCCAGTACTTC CASSQGGLRKETQYF TRBV4-1 NA NA TRBJ2-5
TGTGCCAGCAGTTTCGGGGGGGGGGCCTCCTACGAGCAGTACTTC CASSFGGGASYEQYF TRBV28 TRBD2 few TRBJ2-7
TGTGCCAGCAGCTTTCCTAGTCAGCCCCAGCATTTT CASSFPSQPQHF TRBV7-2 NA NA TRBJ1-5
TGTGCCAGCAGCCAAGACCCCGGACAGGGGGGTGAGACCCAGTACTTC CASSQDPGQGGETQYF TRBV3-1 TRBD1 many TRBJ2-5
TGTGCTAGTGGTTGGGGGGTTAGCGGGGCTAATGAGCAGTTCTTC CASGWGVSGANEQFF TRBV12-5 TRBD2 NA TRBJ2-1
TGTGCCAGCAGTCTAGTAGGCTTGGGGAAACAAGAGACCCAGTACTTC CASSLVGLGKQETQYF TRBV6-5 NA NA TRBJ2-5
TGTGCCAGCAGCCGTCCTGGCTGGGCGCGGGAGACCCAGTACTTC CASSRPGWARETQYF TRBV14 NA NA TRBJ2-5
TGTGCCAGCAGTTACCCCGGGGCAGGGGGCAATGAGCAGTTCTTC CASSYPGAGGNEQFF TRBV6-5 TRBD1 NA TRBJ2-1
TGCAGCGTTGAAGAGAGGGGGATTAGTTCTGAAGCTTTCTTT CSVEERGISSEAFF TRBV29-1 NA NA TRBJ1-1
TGTGCCAGCAGGGAAACAAACTTGAGTACAGATACGCAGTATTTT CASRETNLSTDTQYF TRBV2 NA NA TRBJ2-3
TGTGCCAGCAGCCCGGGACAGACTTGCAATCAGCCCCAGCATTTT CASSPGQTCNQPQHF TRBV7-9 TRBD1 NA TRBJ1-5
TGTGCCAGCAGTTACTCCCTCAACGGGGGGGGCTATGGCTACACCTTC CASSYSLNGGGYGYTF TRBV6-5 NA many TRBJ1-2
TGTGCCAGCAGCTTGCCAGCTTCGGGCACAGATACGCAGTATTTT CASSLPASGTDTQYF TRBV5-4 NA NA TRBJ2-3
TGCAGTGCTAGAGATCTGAGGGGGGGGCAAAAAGATACGCAGTATTTT CSARDLRGGQKDTQYF TRBV20-1 NA few TRBJ2-3
TGTGCCAGCAGTTCATTACCCCGGAGCTCCTACAATAAGCAGTTCTTC CASSSLPRSSYNKQFF TRBV27 NA NA TRBJ2-1
TGCAGTGCCCCCTTCGCGGGGGTAAAAGAGACCCAGTACTTC CSAPFAGVKETQYF TRBV20-1 TRBD2 many TRBJ2-5
TGCGCCAGCAGCTGGGAGCCGACCATGGAGACCCAGTACTTC CASSWEPTMETQYF TRBV5-1 NA few TRBJ2-5
TGTGCCAGTACAGGGACCGCCAATGAGCAGTTCTTC CASTGTANEQFF TRBV6-2/TRBV6-3 NA many TRBJ2-1
TGTGCCAGCAGTTTGTTTGGACAGGGGCGGGCTAATGAAAAACTGTTTTTT CASSLFGQGRANEKLFF TRBV28 TRBD1 few TRBJ1-4
TGTGCCAGCAGCTTCGGCGCGTGGGAAGATACGCAGTATTTT CASSFGAWEDTQYF TRBV7-2 NA many TRBJ2-3
TGCAGTGTCCCAACCTCGGGGGCCAATCAGCCCCAGCATTTT CSVPTSGANQPQHF TRBV20-1 NA many TRBJ1-5
TGTGCCAGTAGTACCATAGCGGGGGTCTCCTACGAGCAGTACTTC CASSTIAGVSYEQYF TRBV19 TRBD2 NA TRBJ2-7
TGTGCCTGCACCCCCCGCAACCAGGGTACAGATACACAGTATTTT CACTPRNQGTDTQYF TRBV12-3/TRBV12-4 NA NA TRBJ2-3